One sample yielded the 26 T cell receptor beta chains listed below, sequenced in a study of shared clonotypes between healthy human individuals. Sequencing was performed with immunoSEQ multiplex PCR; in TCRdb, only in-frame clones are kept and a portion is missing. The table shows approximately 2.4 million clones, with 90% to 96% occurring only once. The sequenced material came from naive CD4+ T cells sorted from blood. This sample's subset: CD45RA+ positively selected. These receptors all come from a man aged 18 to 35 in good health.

The CDR3 DNA sequence: TGTGCCATCTCTAGGGGACAGGGGGCTGGCTATGGCTACACCTTC. Its translation: CAISRGQGAGYGYTF. This chain uses TRBV10-3 with TRBJ1-2; the match to TRBD1 covers 12 bases. V trimming: 8 bases; J trimming: 4 bases; junction bases outside the gene matches: 8. The CDR3 totals 15 residues. The germline CDR1 and CDR2 sequences are ENHRY and SYGVKD.

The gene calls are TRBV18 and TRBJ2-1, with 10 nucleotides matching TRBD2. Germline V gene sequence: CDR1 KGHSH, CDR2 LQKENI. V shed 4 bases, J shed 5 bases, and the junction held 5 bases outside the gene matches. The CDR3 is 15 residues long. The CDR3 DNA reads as TGTGCCAGCTCACAAGCGGGGGGGCCGAACAATGAGCAGTTCTTC. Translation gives CASSQAGGPNNEQFF.

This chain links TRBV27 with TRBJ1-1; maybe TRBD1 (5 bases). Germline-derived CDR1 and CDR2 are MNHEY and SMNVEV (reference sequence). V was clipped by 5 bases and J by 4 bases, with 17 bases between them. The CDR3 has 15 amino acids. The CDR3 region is CASSQQGLGTTEAFF. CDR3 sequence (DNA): TGTGCCAGCAGTCAGCAGGGCCTCGGAACCACTGAAGCTTTCTTT.

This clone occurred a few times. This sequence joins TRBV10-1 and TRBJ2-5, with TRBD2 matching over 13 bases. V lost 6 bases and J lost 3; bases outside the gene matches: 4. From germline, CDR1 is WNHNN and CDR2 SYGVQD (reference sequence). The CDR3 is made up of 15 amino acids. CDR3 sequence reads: CASSGGTSGEETQYF. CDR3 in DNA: TGCGCCAGCAGCGGAGGGACTAGCGGGGAAGAGACCCAGTACTTC.

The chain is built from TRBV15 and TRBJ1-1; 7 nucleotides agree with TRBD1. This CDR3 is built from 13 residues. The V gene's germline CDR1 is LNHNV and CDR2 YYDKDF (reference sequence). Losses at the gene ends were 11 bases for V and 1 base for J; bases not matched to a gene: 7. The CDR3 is CAANRDRNTEAFF. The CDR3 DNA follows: TGTGCCGCAAACCGGGACAGGAACACTGAAGCTTTCTTT.

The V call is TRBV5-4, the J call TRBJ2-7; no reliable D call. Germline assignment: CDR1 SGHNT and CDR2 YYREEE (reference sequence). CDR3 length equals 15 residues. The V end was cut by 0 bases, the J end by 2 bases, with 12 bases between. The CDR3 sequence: CASSLDPIPPYEQYF. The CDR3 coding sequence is TGTGCCAGCAGCTTGGATCCGATACCCCCCTACGAGCAGTACTTC.

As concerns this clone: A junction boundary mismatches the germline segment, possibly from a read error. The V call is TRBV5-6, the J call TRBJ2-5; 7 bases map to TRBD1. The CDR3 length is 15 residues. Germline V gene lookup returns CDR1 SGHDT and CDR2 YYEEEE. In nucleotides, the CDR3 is TGTGCCAGCAGCTCGTTGACAGGGCCCCAAGGGACCCAGTACTTC. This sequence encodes CASSSLTGPQGTQYF. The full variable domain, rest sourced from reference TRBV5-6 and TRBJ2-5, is DAGVTQSPTHLIKTRGQQVTLRCSPKSGHDTVSWYQQALGQGPQFIFQYYEEEERQRGNFPDRFSGHQFPNYSSELNVNALLLGDSALYLCASSSLTGPQGTQYFGPGTRLLVL.

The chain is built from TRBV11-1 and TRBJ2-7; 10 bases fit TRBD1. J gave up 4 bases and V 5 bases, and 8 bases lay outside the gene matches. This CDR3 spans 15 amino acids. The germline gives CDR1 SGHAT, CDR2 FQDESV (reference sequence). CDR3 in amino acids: CASSRRQGAEYEQYF. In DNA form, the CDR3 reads TGTGCCAGCAGCCGTCGACAGGGGGCGGAGTACGAGCAGTACTTC.

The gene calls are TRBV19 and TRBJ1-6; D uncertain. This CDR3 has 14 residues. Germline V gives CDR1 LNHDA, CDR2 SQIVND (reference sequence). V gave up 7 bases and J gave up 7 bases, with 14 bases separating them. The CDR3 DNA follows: TGTGCCAGTACTAGTCAGAGGTTCAATTCACCCCTCCACTTT. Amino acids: CASTSQRFNSPLHF.

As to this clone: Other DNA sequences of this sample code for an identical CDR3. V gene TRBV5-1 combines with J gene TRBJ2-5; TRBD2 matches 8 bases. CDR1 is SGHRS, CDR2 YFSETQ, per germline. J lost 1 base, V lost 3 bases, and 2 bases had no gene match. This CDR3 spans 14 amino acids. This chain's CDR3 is CASSSGTSQETQYF. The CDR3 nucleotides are TGCGCCAGCAGCTCCGGGACTAGCCAAGAGACCCAGTACTTC.

CDR3 loop: CASSLLVTGGRETQYF. CDR3 coding DNA: TGTGCCAGCAGCTTGTTGGTTACAGGGGGCAGGGAGACCCAGTACTTC. The rearrangement links TRBV11-2 to TRBJ2-5, with 9 nucleotides matching TRBD1. Germline loops: CDR1 SGHAT, CDR2 FQNNGV. The V segment lost 3 bases and the J segment 5 bases; nucleotides outside the gene matches: 10. The CDR3 runs 16 residues.

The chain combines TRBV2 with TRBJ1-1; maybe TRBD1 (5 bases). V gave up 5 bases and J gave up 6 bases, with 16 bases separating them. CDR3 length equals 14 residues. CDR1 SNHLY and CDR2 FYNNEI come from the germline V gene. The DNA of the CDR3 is TGTGCCAGCAGTCCCAGGGCCCCCCGGTCTGAAGCTTTCTTT. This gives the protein CASSPRAPRSEAFF.

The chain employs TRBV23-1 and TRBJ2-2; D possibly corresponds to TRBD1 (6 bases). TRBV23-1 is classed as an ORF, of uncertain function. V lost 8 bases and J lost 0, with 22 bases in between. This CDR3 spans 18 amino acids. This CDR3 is CASGPRQASKANTGELFF. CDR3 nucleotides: TGCGCCAGCGGTCCTCGACAGGCTTCAAAAGCGAACACCGGGGAGCTGTTTTTT.

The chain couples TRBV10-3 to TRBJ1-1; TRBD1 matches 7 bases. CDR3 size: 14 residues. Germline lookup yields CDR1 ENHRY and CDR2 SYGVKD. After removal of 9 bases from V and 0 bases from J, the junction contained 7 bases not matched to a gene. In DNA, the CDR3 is TGTGCCATTAAAGACAGGGCGGTGAACACTGAAGCTTTCTTT. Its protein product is CAIKDRAVNTEAFF.

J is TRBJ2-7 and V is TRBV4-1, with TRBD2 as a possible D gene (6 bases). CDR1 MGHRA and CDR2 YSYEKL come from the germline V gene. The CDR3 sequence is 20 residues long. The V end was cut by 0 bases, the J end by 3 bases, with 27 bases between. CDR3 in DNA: TGCGCCAGCAGCCAAGATGATATCCCGGGGGTCCTCCTGGGGGTCTACGAGCAGTACTTC. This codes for CASSQDDIPGVLLGVYEQYF.

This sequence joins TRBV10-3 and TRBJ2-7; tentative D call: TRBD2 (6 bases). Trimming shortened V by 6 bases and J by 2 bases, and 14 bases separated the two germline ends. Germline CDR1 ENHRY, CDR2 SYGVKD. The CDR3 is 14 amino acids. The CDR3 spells CAIRQAEGTYEQYF. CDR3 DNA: TGTGCCATCAGACAAGCGGAGGGGACCTACGAGCAGTACTTC.

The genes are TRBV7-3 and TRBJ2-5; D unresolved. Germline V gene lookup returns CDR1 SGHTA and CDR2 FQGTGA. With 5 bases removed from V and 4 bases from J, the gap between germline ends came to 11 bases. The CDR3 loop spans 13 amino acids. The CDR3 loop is CASSPNGLETQYF. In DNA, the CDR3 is TGTGCCAGCAGCCCAAATGGGTTAGAGACCCAGTACTTC.

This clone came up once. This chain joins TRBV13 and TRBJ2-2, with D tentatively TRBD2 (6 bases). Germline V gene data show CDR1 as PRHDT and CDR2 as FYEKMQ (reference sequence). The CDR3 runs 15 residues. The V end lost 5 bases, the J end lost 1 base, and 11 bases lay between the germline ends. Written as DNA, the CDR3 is TGTGCCAGCAGCAAAATGGGACTGAACACCGGGGAGCTGTTTTTT. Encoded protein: CASSKMGLNTGELFF. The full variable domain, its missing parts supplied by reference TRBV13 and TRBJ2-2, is AAGVIQSPRHLIKEKRETATLKCYPIPRHDTVYWYQQGPGQDPQFLISFYEKMQSDKGSIPDRFSAQQFSDYHSELNMSSLELGDSALYFCASSKMGLNTGELFFGEGSRLTVL.

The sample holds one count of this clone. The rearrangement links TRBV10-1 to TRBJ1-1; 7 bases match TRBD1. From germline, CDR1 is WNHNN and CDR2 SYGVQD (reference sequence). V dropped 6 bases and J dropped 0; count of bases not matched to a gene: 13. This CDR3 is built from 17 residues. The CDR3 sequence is CASRAQGFHRMNTEAFF. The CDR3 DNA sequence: TGCGCCAGCAGGGCACAGGGGTTCCACCGCATGAACACTGAAGCTTTCTTT.

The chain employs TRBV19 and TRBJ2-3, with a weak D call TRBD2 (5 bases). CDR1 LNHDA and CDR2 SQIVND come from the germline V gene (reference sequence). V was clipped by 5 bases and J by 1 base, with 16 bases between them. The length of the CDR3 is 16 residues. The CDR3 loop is CASSSSDYYRTDTQYF. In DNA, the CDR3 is TGTGCCAGTAGTTCTTCCGACTACTACCGCACAGATACGCAGTATTTT.

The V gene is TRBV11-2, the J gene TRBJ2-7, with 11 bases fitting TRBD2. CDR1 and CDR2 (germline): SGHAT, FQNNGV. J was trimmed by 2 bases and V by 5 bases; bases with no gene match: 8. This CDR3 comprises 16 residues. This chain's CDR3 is CASSRTTSGSTYEQYF. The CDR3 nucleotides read TGTGCCAGCAGCCGTACTACTAGCGGGAGTACCTACGAGCAGTACTTC.

The CDR3 here is CAISPGNTEAFF. The CDR3 DNA reads TGTGCCATCAGCCCAGGGAACACTGAAGCTTTCTTT. The gene calls are TRBV10-3 and TRBJ1-1; D ambiguous. Germline values: CDR1 ENHRY, CDR2 SYGVKD. The V gene lost 6 bases and the J gene lost 1 base, with 6 bases spanning the gap. This CDR3 region has 12 residues.

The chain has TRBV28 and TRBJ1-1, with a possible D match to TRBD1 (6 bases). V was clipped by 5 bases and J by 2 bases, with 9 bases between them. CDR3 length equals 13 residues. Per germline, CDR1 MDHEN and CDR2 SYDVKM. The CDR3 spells CASSQTGNTEAFF. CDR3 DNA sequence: TGTGCCAGCAGTCAGACAGGTAACACTGAAGCTTTCTTT.

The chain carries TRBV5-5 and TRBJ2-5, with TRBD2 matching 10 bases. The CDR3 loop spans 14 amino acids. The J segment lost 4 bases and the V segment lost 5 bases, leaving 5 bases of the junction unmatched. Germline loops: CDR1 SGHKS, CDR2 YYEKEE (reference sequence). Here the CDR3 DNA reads TGTGCCAGCAGAAGAAGCGGGAGGGCAGAGACCCAGTACTTC. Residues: CASRRSGRAETQYF.

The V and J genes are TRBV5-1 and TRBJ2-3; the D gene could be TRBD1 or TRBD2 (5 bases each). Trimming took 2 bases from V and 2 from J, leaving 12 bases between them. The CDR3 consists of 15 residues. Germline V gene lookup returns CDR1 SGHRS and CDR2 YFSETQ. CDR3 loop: CASSFRDGNTDTQYF. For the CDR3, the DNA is TGCGCCAGCAGCTTCCGGGACGGCAACACAGATACGCAGTATTTT.

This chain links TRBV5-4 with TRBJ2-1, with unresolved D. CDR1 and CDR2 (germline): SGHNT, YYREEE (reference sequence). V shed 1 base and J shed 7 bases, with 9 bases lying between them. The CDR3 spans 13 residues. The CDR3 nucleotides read TGTGCCAGCAGCTTGCCCCCAAATAATGAGCAGTTCTTC. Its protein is CASSLPPNNEQFF.